This TCR beta chain was identified in a study of blood T cell repertoires in COVID-19. For the study at large: Nucleic acid was either cDNA or gDNA, and it came from T cells, B-cell-depleted T cells, or PBMCs.

The V gene end was trimmed by 3 bases and the J gene end by 3 bases; junction bases not matched to a gene: 5. CDR1 is SEHNR, CDR2 FQNEAQ, per germline (reference sequence). CDR3 size: 15 residues. Sequencing was performed with immunoSEQ multiplex PCR; in TCRdb, only in-frame clones are kept and a portion is missing. This table holds about 62,000 clones, approximately 90% found once. Sequenced input: peripheral blood. This TCR was sampled from a woman aged 55-69 years with acute or convalescent COVID-19. V usage is TRBV7-9 and J usage is TRBJ1-2; the match to TRBD1 covers 9 bases. In DNA, the CDR3 is TGTGCCAGCAGCTTTTCTGGACAGGGGTACTATGGCTACACCTTC. Protein sequence: CASSFSGQGYYGYTF.